The clone carrying this TCR beta chain appeared once. The data stem from a study of blood T cell repertoires in COVID-19. Study summary: Donors in the United States, Italy and Spain gave samples during acute or convalescent COVID-19. Sources were T cells, B-cell-depleted T cells, or PBMCs; the material itself was cDNA or gDNA.

V shed 0 bases and J shed 0 bases, with 9 bases lying between them. The length of the CDR3 is 16 residues. From germline, CDR1 is SGHRS and CDR2 YFSETQ. As originally analysed: Amplified reference gene primers provided the basis for estimating nucleated cell counts. Produced via immunoSEQ multiplex PCR; TCRdb's table is partial and in-frame only. That table furnishes V, J and clone size, whereas the DNA furnished D and trimming. The repertoire holds around 220,000 clones, approximately 82% seen once, with 4.9% in the top ten. The sample was peripheral blood. This chain connects TRBV5-1 to TRBJ2-2; D ambiguous. This receptor was identified in a woman older than 75 with active or convalescent COVID-19. As DNA, the CDR3 is TGCGCCAGCAGCTTGGAGAGGCTAGCGAACACCGGGGAGCTGTTTTTT. This sequence encodes CASSLERLANTGELFF.